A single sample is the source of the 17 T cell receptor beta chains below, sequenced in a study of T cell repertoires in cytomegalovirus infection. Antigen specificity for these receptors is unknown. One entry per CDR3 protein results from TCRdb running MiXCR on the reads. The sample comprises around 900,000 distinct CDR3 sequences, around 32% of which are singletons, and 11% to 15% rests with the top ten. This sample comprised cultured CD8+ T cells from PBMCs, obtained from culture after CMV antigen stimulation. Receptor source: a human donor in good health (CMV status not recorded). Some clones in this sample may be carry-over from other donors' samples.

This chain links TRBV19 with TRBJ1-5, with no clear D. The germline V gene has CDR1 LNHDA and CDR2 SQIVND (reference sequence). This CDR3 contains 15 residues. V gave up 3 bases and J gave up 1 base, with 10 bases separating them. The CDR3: CASSMEGWSNQPQHF. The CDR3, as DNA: TGTGCCAGTAGTATGGAGGGTTGGAGCAATCAGCCCCAGCATTTT.

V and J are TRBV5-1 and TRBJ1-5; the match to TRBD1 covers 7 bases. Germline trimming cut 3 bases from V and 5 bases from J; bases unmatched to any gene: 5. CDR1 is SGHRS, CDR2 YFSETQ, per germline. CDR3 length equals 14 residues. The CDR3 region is CASSSTGIDQPQHF. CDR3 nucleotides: TGCGCCAGCAGCTCGACAGGGATAGATCAGCCCCAGCATTTT.

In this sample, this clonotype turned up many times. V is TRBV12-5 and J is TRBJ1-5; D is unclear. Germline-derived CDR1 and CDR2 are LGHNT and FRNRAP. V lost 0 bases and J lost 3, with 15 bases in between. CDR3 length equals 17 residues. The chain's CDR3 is CASGLVPQLGYNQPQHF. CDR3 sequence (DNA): TGTGCTAGTGGTTTGGTACCCCAATTGGGTTACAATCAGCCCCAGCATTTT.

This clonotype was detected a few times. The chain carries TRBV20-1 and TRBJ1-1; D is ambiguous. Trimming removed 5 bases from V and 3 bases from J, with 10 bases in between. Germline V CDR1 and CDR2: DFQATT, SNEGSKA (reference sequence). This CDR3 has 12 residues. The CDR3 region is CSAAMMDTEAFF. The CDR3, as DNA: TGCAGTGCTGCCATGATGGACACTGAAGCTTTCTTT.

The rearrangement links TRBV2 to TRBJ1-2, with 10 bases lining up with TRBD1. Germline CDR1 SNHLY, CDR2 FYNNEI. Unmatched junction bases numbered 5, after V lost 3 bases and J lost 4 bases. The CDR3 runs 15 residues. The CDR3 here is CASSELGQGTYGYTF. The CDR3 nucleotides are TGTGCCAGCAGTGAGTTGGGACAGGGGACCTATGGCTACACCTTC.

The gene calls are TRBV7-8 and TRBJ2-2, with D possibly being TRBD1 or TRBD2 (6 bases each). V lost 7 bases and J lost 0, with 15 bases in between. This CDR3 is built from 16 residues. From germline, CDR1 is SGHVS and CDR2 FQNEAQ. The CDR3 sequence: CASKGGQGANTGELFF. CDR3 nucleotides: TGTGCCAGCAAAGGGGGGCAGGGAGCGAACACCGGGGAGCTGTTTTTT.

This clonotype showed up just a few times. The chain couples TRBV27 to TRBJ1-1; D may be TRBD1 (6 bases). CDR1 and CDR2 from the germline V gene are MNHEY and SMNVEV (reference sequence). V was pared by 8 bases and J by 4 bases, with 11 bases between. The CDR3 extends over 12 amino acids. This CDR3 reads CASGTGATEAFF. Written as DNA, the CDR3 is TGTGCCAGCGGGACGGGGGCCACTGAAGCTTTCTTT.

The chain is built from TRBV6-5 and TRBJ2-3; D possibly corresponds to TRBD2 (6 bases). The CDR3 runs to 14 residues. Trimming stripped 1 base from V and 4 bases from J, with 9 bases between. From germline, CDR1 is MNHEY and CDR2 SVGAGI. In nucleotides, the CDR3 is TGTGCCAGCAGTTACTACCCGGGGGCAGATACGCAGTATTTT. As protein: CASSYYPGADTQYF.

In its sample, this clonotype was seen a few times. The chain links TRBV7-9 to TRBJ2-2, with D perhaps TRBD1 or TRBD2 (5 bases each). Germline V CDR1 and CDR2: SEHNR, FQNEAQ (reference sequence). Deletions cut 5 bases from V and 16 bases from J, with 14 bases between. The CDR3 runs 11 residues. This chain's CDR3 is CASSGAGSWFF. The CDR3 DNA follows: TGTGCCAGCAGCGGGGCAGGGAGCTGGTTTTTT.

The chain's CDR3 is CSARELAWDGSNYGYTF. In nucleotides, the CDR3 is TGCAGTGCTAGAGAATTGGCTTGGGACGGATCTAACTATGGCTACACCTTC. J is TRBJ1-2 and V is TRBV20-1, with a weak D call TRBD1 (5 bases). The CDR3 is 17 residues long. CDR1 DFQATT and CDR2 SNEGSKA come from the germline V gene (reference sequence). Between the trimmed V and J ends, which lost 0 bases and 0 bases, there was a span of 17 bases.

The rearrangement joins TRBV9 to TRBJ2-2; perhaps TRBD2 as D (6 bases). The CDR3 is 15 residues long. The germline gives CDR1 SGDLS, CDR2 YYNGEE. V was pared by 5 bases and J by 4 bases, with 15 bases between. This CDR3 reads CASRAGRGLTGELFF. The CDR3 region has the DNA TGTGCCAGCAGGGCCGGGAGAGGGCTCACCGGGGAGCTGTTTTTT.

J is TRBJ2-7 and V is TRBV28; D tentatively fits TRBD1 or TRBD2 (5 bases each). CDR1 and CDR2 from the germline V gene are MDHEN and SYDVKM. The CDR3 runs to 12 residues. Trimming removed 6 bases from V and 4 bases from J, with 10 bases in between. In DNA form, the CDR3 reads TGTGCCAGCAGCGGGGACGAATACGAGCAGTACGTC. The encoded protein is CASSGDEYEQYV.

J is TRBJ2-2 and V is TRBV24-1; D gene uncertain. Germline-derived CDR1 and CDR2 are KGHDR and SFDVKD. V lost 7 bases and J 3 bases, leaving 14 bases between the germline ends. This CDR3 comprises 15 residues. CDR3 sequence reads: CATRDQWLDTGELFF. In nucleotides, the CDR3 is TGTGCCACCAGGGACCAGTGGTTGGACACCGGGGAGCTGTTTTTT.

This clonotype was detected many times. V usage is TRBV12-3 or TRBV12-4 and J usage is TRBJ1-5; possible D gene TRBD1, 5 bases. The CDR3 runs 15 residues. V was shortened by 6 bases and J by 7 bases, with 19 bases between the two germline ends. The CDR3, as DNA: TGTGCCAGCAGCCTAACCGGGACCTGGGCGCAGCCCCAGCATTTT. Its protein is CASSLTGTWAQPQHF.

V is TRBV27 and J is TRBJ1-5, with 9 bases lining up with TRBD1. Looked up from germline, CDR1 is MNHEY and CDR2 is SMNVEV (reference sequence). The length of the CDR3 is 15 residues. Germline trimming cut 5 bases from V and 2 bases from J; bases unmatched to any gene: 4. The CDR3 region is CASSTGGGGNQPQHF. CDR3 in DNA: TGTGCCAGCAGTACAGGGGGCGGTGGCAATCAGCCCCAGCATTTT.

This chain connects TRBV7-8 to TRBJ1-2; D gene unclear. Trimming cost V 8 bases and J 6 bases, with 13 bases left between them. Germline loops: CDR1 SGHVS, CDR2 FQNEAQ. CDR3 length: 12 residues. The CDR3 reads CASGIGGDGYTF. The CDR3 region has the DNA TGTGCCAGCGGGATTGGTGGCGATGGCTACACCTTC.

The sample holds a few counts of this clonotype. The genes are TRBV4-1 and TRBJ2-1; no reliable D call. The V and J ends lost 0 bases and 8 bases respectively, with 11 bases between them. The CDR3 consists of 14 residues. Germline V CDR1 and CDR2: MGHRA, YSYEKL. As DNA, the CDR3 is TGCGCCAGCAGCCAAGAGATGCGTGAGGATGAGCAGTTCTTC. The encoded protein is CASSQEMREDEQFF.